This section outlines one TCR beta chain sequence together with its context. Unmatched junction bases numbered 3, after V lost 2 bases and J lost 3 bases. Germline V lookup: CDR1 KGHSH, CDR2 LQKENI. The CDR3 spans 14 residues. This record comes from a study of blood T cell repertoires in COVID-19. Study summary: Acute and convalescent COVID-19 samples came from the United States, Italy and Spain. In each case, the material was cDNA or gDNA derived from T cells, B-cell-depleted T cells, or PBMCs.

Assay: immunoSEQ multiplex PCR; the TCRdb copy retains only in-frame clones and omits some. This sample yields roughly 300,000 clones, of which roughly 85% are seen a single time; 3.5% to 4.5% belongs to the top ten. The sequence was collected from a woman aged 40 to 50 with acute COVID-19. The J gene is TRBJ1-2, the V gene TRBV18; 7 bases line up with TRBD1. The specimen was PBMCs or T cells enriched from blood (not recorded which). In DNA form, the CDR3 reads TGTGCCAGCTCACCAGGGACAGATCACTATGGCTACACCTTC. Protein sequence: CASSPGTDHYGYTF.